The sequence of this TCR beta chain was determined in a study of cytomegalovirus exposure and HLA in healthy donors. Worth noting for this clone: The antigen is undetermined.

The study ran its PCR with 60 Vbeta and 13 Jbeta primers. TCRdb's table, derived via immunoSEQ multiplex PCR, lists solely in-frame clones and lacks some. In the table there are fewer than 140,000 clones, about 71% of which are singletons. Study-wide points: Per published accounts, TCR beta sequences correctly predicted the HLA-A and HLA-B alleles of most subjects.

The specimen sequenced was PBMCs. The TCR originated in a boy aged 5-17 years in good health and CMV-seronegative.

In nucleotides, the CDR3 is TGTGCCAGCAGTGACTCGACAGGGTGGAGCAATCAGCCCCAGCATTTT. Amino acids: CASSDSTGWSNQPQHF. The chain couples TRBV6-4 to TRBJ1-5; TRBD1 agrees at 7 bases. Germline V gene lookup returns CDR1 MRHNA and CDR2 SNTAGT. The V gene end was trimmed by 0 bases and the J gene end by 1 base; junction bases not matched to a gene: 3. The CDR3 loop spans 16 amino acids.